This record concerns one T cell receptor (beta chain) sequence. Its target is not known. Profiling relied on immunoSEQ multiplex PCR, and the TCRdb table lists in-frame clones only, not all of them. The sample includes over 850,000 clones, 75% to 80% of them seen just once. The sample comes from a study of shared clonotypes between healthy human individuals. Study in general: For every donor, three CD4 naive, three CD4 memory, two CD8 naive and one CD8 memory plates were used.

Study observations and caveats: Sampling involved blood alone; tissue repertoires likely differ. Some naive CD4 clonotypes, approximately 4.5%, turned up in common across four donors. Compared with memory subsets, naive subsets generally had larger estimated richness.

The CDR3 length is 14 residues. Germline CDR1 and CDR2: LNHDA and SQIVND (reference sequence). V was clipped by 9 bases and J by 0 bases, with 9 bases between them. This TCR was sampled from a man between 18 and 35 years old in good health. Some clones in this sample may be carry-over from other donors' samples. The sample comprised memory CD4+ T cells from PBMCs. Subset defined: CD45RA-negative fraction. V gene TRBV19 combines with J gene TRBJ2-6; no clear D gene. This chain's CDR3 is CASRDLSGANVLTF. DNA for the CDR3: TGTGCCAGCAGAGACCTCTCTGGGGCCAACGTCCTGACTTTC.